This TCR beta chain was captured in a study of identical twins. The study's findings and limits: Out-of-frame TCR alpha sharing in monozygotic twins exceeded recombination model predictions. Insertions were fewer in abundant cord blood beta clonotypes, whereas memory repertoires showed none of this pattern. Within twin pairs, the out-of-frame alpha sequences they shared showed excess low generation probability.

In regard to this clonotype: The antigen is not known.

This CDR3 has 16 amino acids. Trimming removed 1 base from V and 5 bases from J, with 15 bases in between. Germline V CDR1 and CDR2: SGHRS, YFSETQ. TCRdb reprocessed the 5' RACE reads with MiXCR, giving one entry per CDR3 protein. This table has around 530,000 distinct CDR3 sequences, roughly 15% appearing once. These sequences were also reported in another study, on yellow fever vaccine responses in identical twins.

The sequenced material came from CD4+ T cells sorted from blood. The TCR comes from a woman younger than 35 in good health. The V gene is TRBV5-1, the J gene TRBJ2-2; perhaps TRBD2 as D (5 bases). The CDR3 here is CASSLSPGMRTGELFF. In DNA form, the CDR3 reads TGCGCCAGCAGCTTGTCGCCGGGGATGAGAACCGGGGAGCTGTTTTTT.